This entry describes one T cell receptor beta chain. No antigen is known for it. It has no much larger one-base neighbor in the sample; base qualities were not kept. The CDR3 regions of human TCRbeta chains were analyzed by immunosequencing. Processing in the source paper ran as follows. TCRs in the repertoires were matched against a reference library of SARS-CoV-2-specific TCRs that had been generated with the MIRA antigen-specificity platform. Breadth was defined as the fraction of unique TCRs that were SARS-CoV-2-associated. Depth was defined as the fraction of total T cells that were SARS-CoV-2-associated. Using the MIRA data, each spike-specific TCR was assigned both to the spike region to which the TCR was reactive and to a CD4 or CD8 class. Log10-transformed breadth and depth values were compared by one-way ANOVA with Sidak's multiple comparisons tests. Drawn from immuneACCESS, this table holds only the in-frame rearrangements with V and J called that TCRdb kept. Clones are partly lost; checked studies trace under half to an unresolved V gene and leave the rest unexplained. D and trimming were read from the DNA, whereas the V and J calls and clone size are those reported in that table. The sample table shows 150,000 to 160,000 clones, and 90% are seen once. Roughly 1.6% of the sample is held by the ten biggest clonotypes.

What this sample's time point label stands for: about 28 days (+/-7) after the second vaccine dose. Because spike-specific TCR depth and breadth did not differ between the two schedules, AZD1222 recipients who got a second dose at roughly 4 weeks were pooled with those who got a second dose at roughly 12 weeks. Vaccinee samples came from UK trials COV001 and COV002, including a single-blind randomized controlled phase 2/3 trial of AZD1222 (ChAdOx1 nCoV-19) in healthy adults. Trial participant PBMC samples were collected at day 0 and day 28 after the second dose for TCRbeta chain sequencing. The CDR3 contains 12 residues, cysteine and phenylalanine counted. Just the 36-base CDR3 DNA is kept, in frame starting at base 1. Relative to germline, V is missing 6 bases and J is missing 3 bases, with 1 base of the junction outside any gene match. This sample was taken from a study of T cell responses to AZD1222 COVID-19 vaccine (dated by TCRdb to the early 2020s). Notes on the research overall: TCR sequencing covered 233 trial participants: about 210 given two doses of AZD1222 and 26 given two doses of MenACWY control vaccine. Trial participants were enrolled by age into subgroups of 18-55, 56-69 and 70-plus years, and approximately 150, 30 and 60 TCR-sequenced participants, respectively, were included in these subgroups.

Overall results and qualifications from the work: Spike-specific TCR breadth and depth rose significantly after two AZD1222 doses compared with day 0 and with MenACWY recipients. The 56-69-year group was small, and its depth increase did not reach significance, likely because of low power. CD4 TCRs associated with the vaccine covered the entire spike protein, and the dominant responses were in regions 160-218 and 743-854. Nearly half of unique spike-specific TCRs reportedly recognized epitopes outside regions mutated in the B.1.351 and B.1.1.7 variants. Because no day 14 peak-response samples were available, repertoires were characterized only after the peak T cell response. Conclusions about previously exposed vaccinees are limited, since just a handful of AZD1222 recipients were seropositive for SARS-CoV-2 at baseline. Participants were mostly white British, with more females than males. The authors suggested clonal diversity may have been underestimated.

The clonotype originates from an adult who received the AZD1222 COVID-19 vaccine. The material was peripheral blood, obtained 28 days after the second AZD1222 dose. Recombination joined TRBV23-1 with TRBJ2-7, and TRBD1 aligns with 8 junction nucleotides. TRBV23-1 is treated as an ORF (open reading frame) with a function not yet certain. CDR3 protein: CASRGQDYEQYF. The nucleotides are TGCGCCAGCAGGGGACAGGACTACGAGCAGTACTTC.